A selection of T cell receptor beta chains follows, all from one sample in a study of vaccination and CD4 T cells after COVID-19. The antigens these receptors bind are not known. TCRdb re-derived calls from the PCR reads in MiXCR, one entry per CDR3 protein. Of over 20,000 distinct CDR3 sequences listed, approximately 37% are singletons. Sequencing input: CD4+ T cells from blood, cultured in vitro. These receptors came from a human donor who had recovered from COVID-19. The CDR3 runs from the conserved cysteine through the conserved F or W. D genes are given only for firm matches. Clone size is shown for a subset of rows, as once, few, many or a class of expanded clone.

v_gene	abundance	j_gene	d_gene	CDR3nt	CDR3aa
TRBV11-2	few	TRBJ1-2	.	TGTGCCAGCAGCTTAGACCGGGCCGGGATGTGCACCTTC	CASSLDRAGMCTF
TRBV6-1	few	TRBJ2-7	.	TGTGCCAGCAGCTCCCTGATAGCCGCTCATGGGAACTACGAGCAGTACTTC	CASSSLIAAHGNYEQYF
TRBV2	.	TRBJ2-5	TRBD2	TGTGCCAGCAGTGAGGCTAGCGGGGGGGCGGAGACCCAGTACTTC	CASSEASGGAETQYF
TRBV2	few	TRBJ2-7	.	TGTGCCAGCAGTGATAGGGTTCTGAGCGAGCAGTACTTC	CASSDRVLSEQYF
TRBV7-3	.	TRBJ2-3	.	TGTGCCAGCAGCCCCGGGTCCCTCGGCACAGATACGCAGTATTTT	CASSPGSLGTDTQYF
TRBV2	few	TRBJ2-5	.	TGTGCCAGCAGTGAACGAGAGACCCAGTACTTC	CASSERETQYF
TRBV19	.	TRBJ2-3	TRBD1	TGTGCCAGTAGTATGGCACAGGGGATGAGAGATACGCAGTATTTT	CASSMAQGMRDTQYF
TRBV7-6	few	TRBJ2-3	.	TGTGCCAGCAGCCCACCCCTGGGGAGACCTGGGTCCTGGGCTTTAGGGTTT	CASSPPLGRPGSWALGF
TRBV29-1	.	TRBJ2-7	.	TGCAGCGTTGAGGCAGGGGACTACACGCAGTACTTC	CSVEAGDYTQYF
TRBV4-2	.	TRBJ2-7	.	TGTGCCAGCAGCCAAGTTGGACGCGAGCAGTACTTC	CASSQVGREQYF
TRBV7-9	few	TRBJ2-7	.	TGTGCCAGCAGCTCTCAGGGCTACGAGCAGTACTTC	CASSSQGYEQYF
TRBV5-1	.	TRBJ2-7	.	TGCGCCAGCAGCCCTTCAAAGGGTCTCTCCTCCTACGAGCAGTACTTC	CASSPSKGLSSYEQYF
TRBV6-4	few	TRBJ2-1	TRBD2	TGTGCCAGCAGACTGACCCGAGCGGGGTACAATGAGCAGTTCTTC	CASRLTRAGYNEQFF
TRBV6-1	few	TRBJ1-6	.	TGTGCCAGCAGCACCGGGTGGGGGCCCCTGGGTAATTCACCCCTCCACTTT	CASSTGWGPLGNSPLHF
TRBV28	few	TRBJ1-1	.	TGTGCCAGCGGACCGAACACTGAAGCTTTCTTT	CASGPNTEAFF
TRBV14	few	TRBJ1-2	TRBD1	TGTGCCAGCAGCCAAATCGGCGGGACAGGCAGTAACTATGGCTACACCTTC	CASSQIGGTGSNYGYTF
TRBV4-1	few	TRBJ2-3	TRBD2	TGCGCCAGCAGCCAAGTCCCCCCGCTAGCGGGGATACTAGTTCACACAGATACGCAGTATTTT	CASSQVPPLAGILVHTDTQYF
TRBV7-2	.	TRBJ2-7	.	TGTGCCAGCAGCTTAGCGCAGACCCGGCAGGGACTCTACGAGCAGTACTTC	CASSLAQTRQGLYEQYF
TRBV28	.	TRBJ1-5	.	TGTGCCAGCACCCTTCAGGGCGGCCAGCCCCAGCATTTT	CASTLQGGQPQHF
TRBV20-1	.	TRBJ2-4	.	TGCAGTGCTGCCTCAGGGCTAGCCAAAAACATTCAGTACTTC	CSAASGLAKNIQYF
TRBV19	.	TRBJ1-1	.	TGTGCCAGTAGTAGTAAGACAGGCCCTAACACTGAAGCTTTCTTT	CASSSKTGPNTEAFF
TRBV7-2	few	TRBJ1-5	TRBD1	TGTGCCAGCAGCCACAAGCCCGGGACAGGGAAAAATCAGCCCCAGCATTTT	CASSHKPGTGKNQPQHF
TRBV6-5	.	TRBJ1-2	.	TGTGCCAGCAGTTACTCGTTCGGATCTAACTATGGCTACACCTTC	CASSYSFGSNYGYTF
TRBV20-1	.	TRBJ1-2	.	TGCAGTGCTAGAGAAGACTCCGAGGGCTATGGCTACACCTTC	CSAREDSEGYGYTF
TRBV24-1	few	TRBJ2-5	TRBD2	TGTGCCACCAGTGATGCTGGACTAGCGGGAGTCCAAGAGACCCAGTACTTC	CATSDAGLAGVQETQYF
TRBV7-9	large	TRBJ2-1	.	TGTGCCAGCAGCCCTCTCGCGCTGATCAATGAGCAGTTCTTC	CASSPLALINEQFF
TRBV27	.	TRBJ1-6	.	TGTGCCAGCAGTCTCGACAGAATCTATAATTCACCCCTCCACTTT	CASSLDRIYNSPLHF
TRBV7-6	few	TRBJ2-5	.	TGTGCCAGCAGCTTATTTTCCGGGGGACCTCAAGAGACCCAGTACTTC	CASSLFSGGPQETQYF
TRBV15	few	TRBJ1-6	TRBD1	TGTGCCACCAGCTTCCAGACAGGGGGCGCCCATAATTCACCCCTCCACTTT	CATSFQTGGAHNSPLHF
TRBV10-1	.	TRBJ2-1	TRBD1	TGCGCCAGCAGTGAACCGGGACAGGGGCTTCATGAGCAGTTCTTC	CASSEPGQGLHEQFF
TRBV27	few	TRBJ2-1	.	TGTGCCAGCAGCCCCCTTTATTCGGGGTACAATGAGCAGTTCTTC	CASSPLYSGYNEQFF
TRBV7-2	.	TRBJ2-4	.	TGTGCCACCACCCTCAAGGGGCTGGACAAAAACATTCAGTACTTC	CATTLKGLDKNIQYF
TRBV7-9	few	TRBJ2-7	TRBD2	TGTGCCAGCAGCTACCTAGCGGGGGGGCCTGGAGAGCAGTACTTC	CASSYLAGGPGEQYF
TRBV15	.	TRBJ2-6	.	TGTGCCACCAGCACCGGGGTTTCCGGGGCCAACGTCCTGACTTTC	CATSTGVSGANVLTF
TRBV27	few	TRBJ1-2	TRBD1	TGTGCCAGCAGTTTGACAGGGGATGGCTACACCTTC	CASSLTGDGYTF
TRBV24-1	.	TRBJ2-3	TRBD1	TGTGCCACCAGTGATTTTGGGGACAGGGAATCAGATACGCAGTATTTT	CATSDFGDRESDTQYF
TRBV29-1	few	TRBJ1-1	.	TGCAGCGTTGAAGATCAGGGTCGTCGGACTGAAGCTTTCTTT	CSVEDQGRRTEAFF
TRBV6-5	.	TRBJ2-1	TRBD2	TGTGCCAGCAGTTACTTCCAAGCGGGAAAGCAGTTCTTC	CASSYFQAGKQFF
TRBV28	.	TRBJ1-2	.	TGTGCCAGCAGTTTACGCGGGACACGATATGGCTACACCTTC	CASSLRGTRYGYTF
TRBV9	.	TRBJ2-3	.	TGTGCCAGCAGCGCCCGCAGGGGTACGGTGGATACGCAGTATTTT	CASSARRGTVDTQYF